The sequence of this T cell receptor beta chain was determined in a study of PD-1 blockade in classical Hodgkin lymphoma. Here immunoSEQ multiplex PCR was the method, and the copy in TCRdb shows in-frame clones only, minus some. The top ten clones hold 5% to 8% of a sample with about 24,000 clones, about 86% of them seen once. Time point described: cycle 4 day 1 (C4D1), after 6 weeks of nivolumab. With no exception, relapse followed autologous stem cell transplantation in all patients, and brentuximab vedotin exposure varied. With 1 base removed from V and 0 bases from J, the gap between germline ends came to 13 bases. The CDR3 contains 18 residues. Looked up from germline, CDR1 is SGHTA and CDR2 is FQGNSA. Whole-study findings and limits: The baseline diversity of complete responders showed similarity to that of newly diagnosed patients.

This clone was seen once. Its antigen is currently unknown. The chain joins TRBV7-2 to TRBJ2-6, with unresolved D. This TCR was recovered from a human donor with classical Hodgkin lymphoma. Sequencing was performed on peripheral blood mononuclear cells (PBMCs), taken before the fourth cycle of nivolumab. In nucleotides, the CDR3 is TGTGCCAGCAGCTTAGTCCGCGGAACACTCTCTGGGGCCAACGTCCTGACTTTC. It translates to CASSLVRGTLSGANVLTF.